This TCR beta chain emerged from a study of cytomegalovirus exposure and HLA in healthy donors. Study-wide points: Cytomegalovirus-associated status was assigned to approximately 160 TCR beta chains. Most TCRs appeared rarely, but some public TCRs recurred in many donors.

Assay used: immunoSEQ multiplex PCR; TCRdb lists only in-frame clones, some missing. Of about 330,000 clones in the sample, about 85% were seen once. Worth noting for this clone: Its target is not known.

The CDR3 runs to 15 residues. V lost 0 bases to trimming and J lost 5 bases, with 15 bases between them. Germline values: CDR1 GTSNPN, CDR2 SVGIG (reference sequence). The TCR sequence derives from a woman in her twenties or thirties in good health and CMV-seropositive. The chain joins TRBV30 to TRBJ2-3, with D possibly being TRBD2 (6 bases). The source material was PBMCs. The CDR3: CAWSVTGTHEDTQYF. The DNA of the CDR3 is TGTGCCTGGAGTGTAACCGGGACTCACGAAGATACGCAGTATTTT.